Sequencing of this T cell receptor (beta chain) was carried out in a study of CD8 T cells in ankylosing spondylitis. Trimming took off 7 bases at V and 4 bases at J, with 16 bases between the two ends. The CDR3 has 14 amino acids. Germline CDR1 reads MDHEN; CDR2 reads SYDVKM. The TCR beta libraries were generated through quantitative 5'-RACE incorporating molecular barcodes. Using its own MiXCR run on the 5' RACE reads, TCRdb lists one record per CDR3 protein. This repertoire shows around 430,000 distinct CDR3 sequences, 15% to 20% found once; its top ten account for under 1.2%. The study's findings and limits: Roughly eight highly homologous variants made up a TCR beta motif that seemed to typify ankylosing spondylitis blood. According to the report, clones linked to the disease were significantly enriched in matched synovial fluid samples taken from ankylosing spondylitis patients.

As for this clonotype: Its antigen is currently unknown.

Sequencing input: blood, either unsorted or a sorted T cell fraction (not recorded which). This sequence was found in a male donor with ankylosing spondylitis. This chain connects TRBV28 to TRBJ1-2, with D maybe TRBD1 (5 bases). The CDR3, as DNA: TGTGCCAGCACCCCGGAAGGGGCCGGCTATGGCTACACCTTC. Protein sequence: CASTPEGAGYGYTF.